These T cell receptor beta chains were read from a single sample in a study of blood T cell repertoires in COVID-19. The repertoire was sequenced with immunoSEQ multiplex PCR; TCRdb's copy has only in-frame clones and lacks some. This table holds a few hundred thousand clones, 70% to 85% found once. The sample taken for sequencing was PBMCs or T cells enriched from blood (not recorded which). These receptors were collected from a man in his forties who had recovered from COVID-19. CDR3s include the opening cysteine and the closing phenylalanine or tryptophan. A D gene is named only where the DNA matches it firmly. Rows may omit the clone size; those that give it use once, few, many or a size class.

>TRBD1|TRBV5-1|few|TRBJ1-6
TGCGCCAGCAGCCTCGGAATGACAGGGGCTAATTCACCCCTCCACTTT
CASSLGMTGANSPLHF
>TRBD1|TRBV11-2|NA|TRBJ1-6
TGTGCCAGCAGCTTACTACAGGGGCTTTCACCCCTCCACTTT
CASSLLQGLSPLHF
>TRBD1|TRBV9|NA|TRBJ2-2
TGTGCCAGCAGCCCACGACAGGGGGCTTCCACCGGGGAGCTGTTTTTT
CASSPRQGASTGELFF
>NA|TRBV6-4|NA|TRBJ2-1
TGTGCCAGCAGCACTAGGGGGGGGCATGAGCAGTTCTTC
CASSTRGGHEQFF
>TRBD1|TRBV5-5|NA|TRBJ2-7
TGTGCCAGCAGCTCCCGGTTGGACAGGGTCATCTACGAGCAGTACTTC
CASSSRLDRVIYEQYF
>TRBD1|TRBV4-3|NA|TRBJ2-5
TGCGCCAGCAGCCTAAGAGGGACAGGGGGCCCAGAGACCCAGTACTTC
CASSLRGTGGPETQYF
>NA|TRBV12-3/TRBV12-4|NA|TRBJ2-4
TGTGCCAGCAGTTTACGTCGCGGGGGCCCGCAGTACTTC
CASSLRRGGPQYF
>NA|TRBV7-8|NA|TRBJ2-1
TGTGCCAGCAGCCCCCTACGGGTGGGGGGTGAGCAGTTCTTC
CASSPLRVGGEQFF
>NA|TRBV6-5|NA|TRBJ1-2
TGTGCCAGCAGTTACTCACCCCAGGCGAGTGGCTACACCTTC
CASSYSPQASGYTF
>NA|TRBV25-1|NA|TRBJ2-5
TGTGCCAGCAGTGAGGCAGGGTCAGAGACCCAGTACTTC
CASSEAGSETQYF
>NA|TRBV5-1|NA|TRBJ1-1
TGCGCCAGCAGCTTGGAACAGCCGAACACTGAAGCTTTCTTT
CASSLEQPNTEAFF
>TRBD2|TRBV7-8|NA|TRBJ2-7
TGTGCCAGCGCAGCGGGGTTCTCCTACGAGCAGTACTTC
CASAAGFSYEQYF
>NA|TRBV4-1|NA|TRBJ1-1
TGCGCCAGCAGGGGGACACTTAAGAACACTGAAGCTTTCTTT
CASRGTLKNTEAFF
>NA|TRBV5-6|NA|TRBJ1-2
TGTGCCAGCAGCTTGTATAGATCTAACTATGGCTACACCTTC
CASSLYRSNYGYTF
>NA|TRBV18|NA|TRBJ1-4
TGTGCCAGCTCACGGGGACGGGAGAATGAAAAACTGTTTTTT
CASSRGRENEKLFF
>TRBD1|TRBV28|few|TRBJ1-1
TGTGCCAGCAGATTGACAGGGGGAACTGAAGCTTTCTTT
CASRLTGGTEAFF
>NA|TRBV9|NA|TRBJ1-2
TGTGCCAGCAGCGTAGCAACAACAGCTAACTATGGCTACACCTTC
CASSVATTANYGYTF
>NA|TRBV29-1|NA|TRBJ1-1
TGCAGCGTTGGACTATTGAACACTGAAGCTTTCTTT
CSVGLLNTEAFF
>TRBD1|TRBV27|NA|TRBJ1-5
TGTGCCAGCAAGGGACAGGGACTAGTGGGGCAGCCCCAGCATTTT
CASKGQGLVGQPQHF
>NA|TRBV4-3|NA|TRBJ1-6
TGCGCCAGCAGCCAAGGAGGGGGTGGTAATTCACCCCTCCACTTT
CASSQGGGGNSPLHF
>TRBD1|TRBV30|NA|TRBJ1-4
TGTGCCTGGAGTTCATGGACAGGGGATGAAAAACTGTTTTTT
CAWSSWTGDEKLFF
>NA|TRBV29-1|once|TRBJ2-2
TGCAGCGTAAAACAGCCCGGGAACACCGGGGAGCTGTTTTTT
CSVKQPGNTGELFF
>TRBD1|TRBV11-2|NA|TRBJ2-3
TGTGCCAGCAGCTTAGTAACCCCCAGGGGGCTCCGCACAGATACGCAGTATTTT
CASSLVTPRGLRTDTQYF
>TRBD2|TRBV3-1/TRBV3-2|few|TRBJ2-7
TGTGCCAGCAGCCAAGGCGGGGGGCAGTACTTC
CASSQGGGQYF
>TRBD1|TRBV7-2|NA|TRBJ2-6
TGTGCCAGCAGCCCCGGGACAGGAAACTCTGGGGCCAACGTCCTGACTTTC
CASSPGTGNSGANVLTF
>TRBD1|TRBV5-4|NA|TRBJ1-2
TGTGCCAGCAGCCCAGGGACAGGCTCCCGATCCTATGGCTACACCTTC
CASSPGTGSRSYGYTF
>NA|TRBV25-1|NA|TRBJ2-3
TGTGCCAGCAGTCTAGATACGCAGTATTTT
CASSLDTQYF
>TRBD1|TRBV6-2/TRBV6-3|NA|TRBJ2-3
TGTGCCAGCAGTTACTCGCGTTACAGGGGCAAGGATACGCAGTATTTT
CASSYSRYRGKDTQYF
>NA|TRBV7-4|NA|TRBJ1-5
TGTGCCAGCAGCCTACCGGTGGCGGACTATAGCAATCAGCCCCAGCATTTT
CASSLPVADYSNQPQHF
>NA|TRBV7-8|NA|TRBJ2-7
TGTGCCAGCAGCTTAGCGCAGGGGCCCTCCTACGAGCAGTACTTC
CASSLAQGPSYEQYF
>NA|TRBV24-1|NA|TRBJ1-5
TGTGCCACGCAAGACAGTCCGAATCAGCCCCAGCATTTT
CATQDSPNQPQHF
>NA|TRBV10-3|NA|TRBJ1-5
TGTGCCATCAGTGAGGAGAGACAGGGCAATCAGCCCCAGCATTTT
CAISEERQGNQPQHF
>TRBD1|TRBV7-9|NA|TRBJ2-1
TGTGCCAGCAGTTTTAGAGGGGACAGGGCCTTTTACAATGAGCAGTTCTTC
CASSFRGDRAFYNEQFF
>NA|TRBV18|NA|TRBJ1-5
TGTGCCAGCTCACCACCGGGGGGGGCAGGACAGCCCCAGCATTTT
CASSPPGGAGQPQHF
>NA|TRBV7-2|NA|TRBJ1-4
TGTGCCAGCAGCCCCAGGGGTAGGGGGACAACTAATGAAAAACTGTTTTTT
CASSPRGRGTTNEKLFF
>NA|TRBV9|NA|TRBJ1-1
TGTGCCAGCAGCCCCCGGGGGAGGGACACTGAAGCTTTCTTT
CASSPRGRDTEAFF
>TRBD2|TRBV11-2|NA|TRBJ2-3
TGTGCCAGCAGCTTAGGGGGACTAGCGTTCTGGACAGATACGCAGTATTTT
CASSLGGLAFWTDTQYF
>TRBD1|TRBV11-2|once|TRBJ1-2
TGTGCCAGCAGCCTAACCGGGACAGCTAATTCTAACTATGGCTACACCTTC
CASSLTGTANSNYGYTF
>TRBD1|TRBV5-1|NA|TRBJ2-1
TGCGCCAGCAGCTTGGTCTTGGGGACAGGGTACAATGAGCAGTTCTTC
CASSLVLGTGYNEQFF